This paragraph reports one T cell receptor beta chain. Antigen: not known. The CDR3 has 18 amino acids. Trimming took off 4 bases at V and 4 bases at J, with 23 bases between the two ends. Per germline, CDR1 MDHEN and CDR2 SYDVKM. Healthy HIV-negative adults without recent acute infections or vaccinations served as donors. Unsorted samples relied on about 90 million PBMCs, which served as the source of genomic DNA. This record comes from a study of shared clonotypes between healthy human individuals. Across the study: The donor pool was made up of two women and three men aged 18 to 49. The study's findings and limits: Only blood was sampled; tissue repertoires likely differ.

Assay used: immunoSEQ multiplex PCR; TCRdb lists only in-frame clones, some missing. Counted here are hundreds of thousands of clones, roughly three quarters occurring once; the ten biggest clones make up roughly 13%. Sequenced sample: PBMCs. The sequence was collected from a woman aged 35 to 49 in good health. Some clones in this sample may be carry-over from other donors' samples. V and J are TRBV28 and TRBJ2-1; D possibly matches TRBD1 or TRBD2 (6 bases each). The CDR3 bases are TGTGCCAGCAGTTCCCCTTTGGGGGGCGGGCCGGTTTACAATGAGCAGTTCTTC. Translating it yields CASSSPLGGGPVYNEQFF. The whole variable domain, filled in from reference TRBV28 and TRBJ2-1, reads DVKVTQSSRYLVKRTGEKVFLECVQDMDHENMFWYRQDPGLGLRLIYFSYDVKMKEKGDIPEGYSVSREKKERFSLILESASTNQTSMYLCASSSPLGGGPVYNEQFFGPGTRLTVL.